The 18 T cell receptor beta chains below all came from one sample that was sequenced in a study of graft-versus-host responses after intestinal transplantation. The antigens for these receptors are not known. The table came from immunoSEQ multiplex PCR; TCRdb's copy has only in-frame clones and leaves some out. Among some 150,000 clones listed, around nine tenths were seen once. The source material was unstimulated CD4+ T cells sorted from spleen or lymph node cells, sampled before intestinal transplant. These receptors were taken from a human donor who received an intestinal transplant.

V and J are TRBV6-5 and TRBJ2-7; 8 positions match TRBD2. With 2 bases clipped from V and 3 bases from J, the junction kept 3 bases outside the gene matches. The CDR3 contains 14 residues. Looked up from germline, CDR1 is MNHEY and CDR2 is SVGAGI. The CDR3 loop reads CASSYGREDYEQYF. CDR3 sequence (DNA): TGTGCCAGCAGTTACGGGCGGGAGGACTACGAGCAGTACTTC.

The chain links TRBV15 to TRBJ2-7; D call uncertain. Germline CDR1 reads LNHNV; CDR2 reads YYDKDF (reference sequence). The V and J ends lost 6 bases and 2 bases respectively, with 8 bases between them. This CDR3 has 12 amino acids. CDR3 sequence reads: CATRDVTYEQYF. The DNA of the CDR3 is TGTGCCACCAGAGACGTTACCTACGAGCAGTACTTC.

V usage is TRBV11-3 and J usage is TRBJ2-3; TRBD2 matches 8 bases. In germline, CDR1 is SGHNT, CDR2 YENEEA. With 2 bases clipped from V and 4 bases from J, the junction kept 8 bases outside the gene matches. There are 16 residues in the CDR3. CDR3 loop: CASSLLSSGSSDTQYF. The CDR3 DNA follows: TGTGCCAGCAGCTTACTAAGCAGCGGGAGTTCAGATACGCAGTATTTT.

This rearrangement joins TRBV18 to TRBJ1-5; 7 nucleotides match TRBD1. The CDR3 consists of 17 residues. Germline V CDR1 and CDR2: KGHSH, LQKENI. Trimming removed 0 bases from V and 1 base from J; junction bases left unmatched: 6. The chain's CDR3 is CASSPPGKQGSNQPQHF. In DNA form, the CDR3 reads TGTGCCAGCTCACCACCGGGGAAACAGGGGAGCAATCAGCCCCAGCATTTT.

This clone was detected only a few times. V and J are TRBV5-1 and TRBJ2-2; a possible D gene is TRBD1 (6 bases). The CDR3 spans 13 residues. CDR1 is SGHRS and CDR2 is YFSETQ in the germline V gene. V lost 5 bases to trimming and J lost 4 bases, with 9 bases between them. The CDR3 is CASSQGRTGELFF. As DNA, the CDR3 is TGCGCCAGCAGTCAGGGGCGCACCGGGGAGCTGTTTTTT.

This clone was seen just once. Compared with germline, one end of the junction differs, possibly owing to a read error. This chain connects TRBV27 to TRBJ2-1; no firm D call. The CDR3 has 13 residues. Germline CDR1 and CDR2: MNHEY and SMNVEV (reference sequence). CDR3 DNA: TGTGCCAGCAGCAGTCCCTTCTACAATGGGCAGTTCTTC. This gives the protein CASSSPFYNGQFF.

To note about this clone: The sample contains more than one DNA sequence encoding this CDR3. The gene calls are TRBV9 and TRBJ1-1; D is perhaps TRBD1 (6 bases). The V gene's germline CDR1 is SGDLS and CDR2 YYNGEE. The CDR3 is made up of 15 amino acids. The V end was cut by 0 bases, the J end by 2 bases, with 11 bases between. CDR3 nucleotides: TGTGCCAGCAGCGTAGGTCCAGGGGTAAACACTGAAGCTTTCTTT. This gives the protein CASSVGPGVNTEAFF. The complete variable domain, with remaining parts taken from reference TRBV9 and TRBJ1-1, reads DSGVTQTPKHLITATGQRVTLRCSPRSGDLSVYWYQQSLDQGLQFLIQYYNGEERAKGNILERFSAQQFPDLHSELNLSSLELGDSALYFCASSVGPGVNTEAFFGQGTRLTVV.

V usage is TRBV6-1 and J usage is TRBJ2-3; 11 nucleotides agree with TRBD2. V was pared by 10 bases and J by 2 bases, with 8 bases of the junction left unmatched. The CDR3 loop spans 15 amino acids. The germline V gene encodes CDR1 MNHNS and CDR2 SASEGT. The CDR3 bases are TGTGCCAACTCCGGACTAGCGGGCGTCACAGATACGCAGTATTTT. It specifies CANSGLAGVTDTQYF.

The chain is built from TRBV25-1 and TRBJ2-3, with no clear D. Germline V gives CDR1 MGHDK, CDR2 SYGVNS. This CDR3 has 12 amino acids. Trimming removed 1 base from V and 6 bases from J, with 5 bases in between. DNA of the CDR3: TGTGCCAGCAGTGAATTCACCGATACGCAGTATTTT. It translates to CASSEFTDTQYF.

This chain uses TRBV19 with TRBJ1-3; TRBD1 matches 7 bases. V dropped 4 bases and J dropped 2; count of bases not matched to a gene: 2. CDR3 length: 14 amino acids. Germline loops: CDR1 LNHDA, CDR2 SQIVND (reference sequence). This CDR3 reads CASSTTGTGNTIYF. CDR3 coding DNA: TGTGCCAGTAGTACGACAGGGACTGGAAACACCATATATTTT.

The chain carries TRBV5-1 and TRBJ2-1; D may match TRBD1 or TRBD2 (5 bases each). The V gene's germline CDR1 is SGHRS and CDR2 YFSETQ. This CDR3 has 16 residues. The germline V and J ends were trimmed by 0 bases and 6 bases, with 16 bases remaining between them. The CDR3 loop reads CASSLALGPSINEQFF. CDR3 nucleotides: TGCGCCAGCAGCTTGGCGCTGGGACCGTCAATCAATGAGCAGTTCTTC. Together with reference TRBV5-1 and TRBJ2-1, the CDR3 gives the full variable domain: KAGVTQTPRYLIKTRGQQVTLSCSPISGHRSVSWYQQTPGQGLQFLFEYFSETQRNKGNFPGRFSGRQFSNSRSEMNVSTLELGDSALYLCASSLALGPSINEQFFGPGTRLTVL.

The chain employs TRBV7-2 and TRBJ2-3; 10 nucleotides line up with TRBD1. The junction had 2 bases not matched to a gene; V was cut back by 5 bases and J by 3 bases. The CDR3 covers 14 residues. CDR1 and CDR2 from the germline V gene are SGHTA and FQGNSA. The chain's CDR3 is CASSRDRGTDTQYF. The CDR3 coding sequence is TGTGCCAGCAGCCGGGACAGGGGTACAGATACGCAGTATTTT.

This chain uses TRBV4-1 with TRBJ1-5; D gene uncertain. Trimming stripped 0 bases from V and 5 bases from J, with 5 bases between. Germline-derived CDR1 and CDR2 are MGHRA and YSYEKL. The CDR3 extends over 13 amino acids. The CDR3 sequence is CASSQEGYQPQHF. CDR3 bases: TGCGCCAGCAGCCAAGAAGGATATCAGCCCCAGCATTTT.

The chain carries TRBV29-1 and TRBJ2-6, with D unresolved. Germline V gene data show CDR1 as SQVTM and CDR2 as ANQGSEA. The length of the CDR3 is 15 residues. The ends were cut back, 2 bases at V and 0 bases at J, with 8 bases in the middle. The DNA of the CDR3 is TGCAGCGTTGAATACGCCAGCTCTGGGGCCAACGTCCTGACTTTC. Protein product: CSVEYASSGANVLTF.

The table lists this clone with a count of one. This rearrangement joins TRBV30 to TRBJ1-1; no clear D. The germline V gene has CDR1 GTSNPN and CDR2 SVGIG (reference sequence). V was clipped by 2 bases and J by 6 bases, with 10 bases between them. The CDR3 totals 12 residues. The CDR3 reads CAWSKLDPEAFF. CDR3 DNA sequence: TGTGCCTGGAGTAAGTTGGACCCTGAAGCTTTCTTT.

This chain joins TRBV5-1 and TRBJ1-1; D gene ambiguous. This CDR3 is built from 13 residues. Germline V gene data show CDR1 as SGHRS and CDR2 as YFSETQ. The V end lost 0 bases, the J end lost 1 base, and 4 bases lay between the germline ends. The CDR3 coding sequence is TGCGCCAGCAGCTTGGGTCCGAACACTGAAGCTTTCTTT. Translated, it gives CASSLGPNTEAFF.

The V call is TRBV5-6, the J call TRBJ2-5; 9 bases are a match to TRBD2. The CDR3 consists of 15 residues. Germline assignment: CDR1 SGHDT and CDR2 YYEEEE. V lost 1 base and J lost 4; bases outside the gene matches: 5. CDR3 nucleotide sequence: TGTGCCAGCAGCTTGACGAAGCGGGGGGCAGAGACCCAGTACTTC. Its protein product is CASSLTKRGAETQYF.

The gene calls are TRBV4-2 and TRBJ2-6; 8 bases align to TRBD1. CDR1 LGHNA and CDR2 YNFKEQ come from the germline V gene. V dropped 4 bases and J dropped 4; count of bases not matched to a gene: 6. CDR3 length: 16 amino acids. The CDR3 DNA sequence: TGTGCCAGCAGCCCCGGACAGGGAAACGGGGCCAACGTCCTGACTTTC. This sequence encodes CASSPGQGNGANVLTF.